These 26 T cell receptor beta chains share one sample of origin, sequenced in a study of shared clonotypes between healthy human individuals. Sequencing was performed with immunoSEQ multiplex PCR; in TCRdb, only in-frame clones are kept and a portion is missing. The sample carries about 2,200,000 clones, 85% to 95% recorded once. Positive CCR7 selection of CD45RO-negative cells yielded the naive CD8 cells, and terminally differentiated effector memory CD45RA+ cells were excluded. The specimen was naive CD8+ T cells from PBMCs. These receptors were obtained from a man between 18 and 29 years old in good health. Some clones in this sample may be carry-over from other donors' samples.

Notes on this clone: Other DNA sequences in the sample encode the same CDR3. The V gene is TRBV7-9, the J gene TRBJ1-1, with D unclear. The CDR3 has 10 amino acids. The germline V gene has CDR1 SEHNR and CDR2 FQNEAQ (reference sequence). Trimming took off 5 bases at V and 4 bases at J, with 2 bases between the two ends. The CDR3 region is CASSITEAFF. CDR3 in DNA: TGTGCCAGCAGCATCACTGAAGCTTTCTTT.

The gene calls are TRBV4-2 and TRBJ2-3, with 12 bases aligning to TRBD2. CDR3 size: 16 residues. V lost 4 bases, J lost 5 bases, and 7 bases stayed unmatched. In germline, CDR1 is LGHNA, CDR2 YNFKEQ. The CDR3 DNA is TGTGCCAGCAGCCCGCCGGGACTAGCGGGTGGAGATACGCAGTATTTT. Its protein product is CASSPPGLAGGDTQYF.

The CDR3 DNA reads TGTGCCAGCAGTTCATGGGGGGGTCAGGGTGGCTACACCTTC. This encodes CASSSWGGQGGYTF. The genes are TRBV27 and TRBJ1-2; D is possibly TRBD1 (5 bases). Trimming removed 4 bases at V and 7 bases at J, with 16 bases between. Germline V gene lookup returns CDR1 MNHEY and CDR2 SMNVEV (reference sequence). The length of the CDR3 is 14 residues.

This clone was seen only a few times. The J gene is TRBJ1-4, the V gene TRBV15; D is uncertain. Per germline, CDR1 LNHNV and CDR2 YYDKDF (reference sequence). CDR3 length equals 16 residues. With 5 bases removed from V and 3 bases from J, the gap between germline ends came to 16 bases. The CDR3 nucleotides read TGTGCCACCAGCGTAGAGTGGTGGGAAGCTAATGAAAAACTGTTTTTT. It is translated as CATSVEWWEANEKLFF.

This rearrangement joins TRBV27 to TRBJ1-2, with TRBD1 matching over 9 bases. Per the germline V gene, CDR1 is MNHEY and CDR2 is SMNVEV (reference sequence). This CDR3 spans 14 amino acids. J lost 4 bases, V lost 5 bases, and 5 bases had no gene match. CDR3: CASSLTGGVYGYTF. The DNA of the CDR3 is TGTGCCAGCAGTCTCACAGGGGGCGTCTATGGCTACACCTTC.

V and J are TRBV30 and TRBJ1-4, with TRBD1 as a possible D gene (6 bases). The CDR3 totals 15 residues. Germline V gene data show CDR1 as GTSNPN and CDR2 as SVGIG (reference sequence). Trimming pared 0 bases from V and 8 bases from J, leaving 16 bases between. The CDR3 DNA reads TGTGCCTGGAGTGTAAAGTCAGGGGTTTTAGAAAAACTGTTTTTT. As protein: CAWSVKSGVLEKLFF.

This clone was detected only once. This chain uses TRBV28 with TRBJ2-1; 10 bases line up with TRBD2. The trim removed 3 bases at V and 9 bases at J, leaving 8 bases unmatched. Per germline, CDR1 MDHEN and CDR2 SYDVKM. The CDR3 extends over 15 amino acids. Written as DNA, the CDR3 is TGTGCCAGCAGTTTCCGGCTAGCGGGAGTCATTGAGCAGTTCTTC. It codes for CASSFRLAGVIEQFF. Looking up the rest from reference TRBV28 and TRBJ2-1 gives the full variable domain: DVKVTQSSRYLVKRTGEKVFLECVQDMDHENMFWYRQDPGLGLRLIYFSYDVKMKEKGDIPEGYSVSREKKERFSLILESASTNQTSMYLCASSFRLAGVIEQFFGPGTRLTVL.

The J gene is TRBJ1-2, the V gene TRBV28; tentatively, D is TRBD1 (5 bases). The ends were cut back, 7 bases at V and 4 bases at J, with 16 bases in the middle. The CDR3 totals 14 residues. CDR1 MDHEN and CDR2 SYDVKM come from the germline V gene. In nucleotides, the CDR3 is TGTGCCAGCAAGGCCCCGGGACCTGGCTATGGCTACACCTTC. Its translation: CASKAPGPGYGYTF.

The chain recombines TRBV5-6 with TRBJ2-1; the D gene is possibly TRBD2 (5 bases). The CDR3 spans 16 residues. Germline CDR1 and CDR2: SGHDT and YYEEEE. The V end lost 6 bases, the J end lost 0 bases, and 16 bases lay between the germline ends. The CDR3 loop reads CASTLGGLSSYNEQFF. The CDR3 DNA is TGTGCCAGCACCCTGGGCGGGTTAAGCTCCTACAATGAGCAGTTCTTC.

This chain connects TRBV4-2 to TRBJ2-7; TRBD2 matches at 8 bases. Germline loops: CDR1 LGHNA, CDR2 YNFKEQ. The ends lost 1 base at V and 3 bases at J; junction bases unmatched: 11. This CDR3 comprises 17 residues. The chain's CDR3 is CASSQAGSAGDFYEQYF. DNA of the CDR3: TGTGCCAGCAGCCAAGCCGGGTCAGCGGGAGACTTCTACGAGCAGTACTTC.

The chain employs TRBV11-2 and TRBJ2-1; D is uncertain. The CDR3 contains 15 residues. Trimming pared 5 bases from V and 4 bases from J, leaving 15 bases between. The germline V gene encodes CDR1 SGHAT and CDR2 FQNNGV. CDR3 sequence reads: CASSLWVGQYNEQFF. The DNA of the CDR3 is TGTGCCAGCAGCCTCTGGGTGGGCCAATACAATGAGCAGTTCTTC.

V is TRBV7-3 and J is TRBJ2-5; D call uncertain. Germline-derived CDR1 and CDR2 are SGHTA and FQGTGA. CDR3 length: 15 residues. The V end was cut by 5 bases, the J end by 4 bases, with 17 bases between. CDR3 protein: CASSPTGGFGETQYF. DNA for the CDR3: TGTGCCAGCAGCCCTACTGGTGGGTTTGGAGAGACCCAGTACTTC.

This rearrangement joins TRBV4-1 to TRBJ2-7; 11 bases line up with TRBD2. The CDR3 loop spans 18 amino acids. Per the germline V gene, CDR1 is MGHRA and CDR2 is YSYEKL. V was pared by 1 base and J by 6 bases, with 14 bases of the junction left unmatched. The chain's CDR3 is CASSQATPRVAGGREQYF. The DNA of the CDR3 is TGCGCCAGCAGCCAAGCGACCCCCCGTGTAGCGGGAGGGCGCGAGCAGTACTTC.

CDR3 region: CASSSGLAGTEQYF. Written as DNA, the CDR3 is TGTGCCAGCAGTTCGGGACTAGCGGGAACCGAGCAGTACTTC. This chain uses TRBV6-5 with TRBJ2-7, with 13 bases identical to TRBD2. Germline CDR1 MNHEY, CDR2 SVGAGI. The CDR3 runs 14 residues. The ends lost 4 bases at V and 6 bases at J; junction bases unmatched: 3.

J is TRBJ1-1 and V is TRBV11-2; a weak D match, TRBD1 (6 bases). The CDR3 is 16 amino acids. CDR1 SGHAT and CDR2 FQNNGV come from the germline V gene. V lost 4 bases and J lost 0, with 15 bases in between. The CDR3 bases are TGTGCCAGCAGCTCCCGGACAGCATACTTGAACACTGAAGCTTTCTTT. It yields the protein CASSSRTAYLNTEAFF.

This sequence joins TRBV19 and TRBJ1-5; D is uncertain. Germline V gene data show CDR1 as LNHDA and CDR2 as SQIVND (reference sequence). This CDR3 region has 15 residues. The ends were cut back, 10 bases at V and 7 bases at J, with 23 bases in the middle. CDR3 protein: CATMERFPNGQPQHF. CDR3 in DNA: TGTGCCACTATGGAGAGGTTCCCTAATGGGCAGCCCCAGCATTTT. The full variable domain, completed using reference TRBV19 and TRBJ1-5, is DGGITQSPKYLFRKEGQNVTLSCEQNLNHDAMYWYRQDPGQGLRLIYYSQIVNDFQKGDIAEGYSVSREKKESFPLTVTSAQKNPTAFYLCATMERFPNGQPQHFGDGTRLSIL.

V and J are TRBV10-1 and TRBJ2-1, with no clear D. Between the trimmed V and J ends, which lost 0 bases and 10 bases, there was a span of 16 bases. The CDR3 length is 15 residues. CDR1 WNHNN and CDR2 SYGVQD come from the germline V gene (reference sequence). The CDR3 DNA reads TGCGCCAGCAGTGAGTCGGCCAGCGTCTATGGGGAGCAGTTCTTC. Encoded protein: CASSESASVYGEQFF.

The chain recombines TRBV19 with TRBJ2-7, with TRBD1 matching 7 bases. V was pared by 5 bases and J by 3 bases, with 4 bases of the junction left unmatched. Per the germline V gene, CDR1 is LNHDA and CDR2 is SQIVND (reference sequence). The CDR3 is 13 residues long. The CDR3, as DNA: TGTGCCAGTAGTCGCAGGGGGTTCTACGAGCAGTACTTC. Translation: CASSRRGFYEQYF.

The chain links TRBV27 to TRBJ1-5; a weak D match, TRBD1 (5 bases). Per germline, CDR1 MNHEY and CDR2 SMNVEV (reference sequence). CDR3 size: 13 residues. Trimming pared 2 bases from V and 8 bases from J, leaving 10 bases between. The CDR3 nucleotides are TGTGCCAGCAGTTTAGGATGGGGGAAGCCCCAGCATTTT. Translated: CASSLGWGKPQHF.

The chain links TRBV11-2 to TRBJ2-7; 8 bases fit TRBD1. This CDR3 spans 17 amino acids. Unmatched junction bases numbered 12, after V lost 3 bases and J lost 2 bases. CDR1 is SGHAT, CDR2 FQNNGV, per germline. The CDR3 bases are TGTGCCAGCAGCTTCACTCCTGACAGGGGCCCGACCTACGAGCAGTACTTC. Its protein product is CASSFTPDRGPTYEQYF.

The chain couples TRBV4-3 to TRBJ2-3; the D gene is possibly TRBD2 (6 bases). The V end lost 1 base, the J end lost 4 bases, and 6 bases lay between the germline ends. The CDR3 is made up of 13 amino acids. Per germline, CDR1 LGHNA and CDR2 YSLEER. The CDR3 sequence is CASSQASADTQYF. Here the CDR3 DNA reads TGCGCCAGCAGCCAAGCTAGCGCAGATACGCAGTATTTT.

The CDR3 region is CASGAGDNYEQYF. The CDR3 DNA sequence: TGCGCCAGCGGGGCAGGGGACAACTACGAGCAGTACTTC. The chain employs TRBV5-1 and TRBJ2-7, with D maybe TRBD1 (6 bases). The CDR3 length is 13 residues. Trimming pared 7 bases from V and 3 bases from J, leaving 14 bases between. Germline CDR1 SGHRS, CDR2 YFSETQ. Looking up the rest from reference TRBV5-1 and TRBJ2-7 gives the full variable domain: KAGVTQTPRYLIKTRGQQVTLSCSPISGHRSVSWYQQTPGQGLQFLFEYFSETQRNKGNFPGRFSGRQFSNSRSEMNVSTLELGDSALYLCASGAGDNYEQYFGPGTRLTVT.

Remarks on this clone: The same CDR3 is also encoded by other DNA sequences in this sample. This chain joins TRBV6-6 and TRBJ2-7; D may correspond to TRBD1 or TRBD2 (5 bases each). The germline gives CDR1 MNHNY, CDR2 SVGAGI (reference sequence). The ends were cut back, 0 bases at V and 4 bases at J, with 7 bases in the middle. The CDR3 totals 13 residues. CDR3 coding DNA: TGTGCCAGCAGTTACTCGAGGGGATACGAGCAGTACTTC. It specifies CASSYSRGYEQYF.

The V gene is TRBV9, the J gene TRBJ2-7, with 8 bases identical to TRBD1. Germline-derived CDR1 and CDR2 are SGDLS and YYNGEE. The junction had 4 bases not matched to a gene; V was cut back by 0 bases and J by 5 bases. This CDR3 is built from 14 residues. CDR3 nucleotides: TGTGCCAGCAGCGTAGGGACAGGGAACAACGAGCAGTACTTC. Its translation: CASSVGTGNNEQYF.

The chain joins TRBV30 to TRBJ2-7; 13 positions match TRBD2. Germline assignment: CDR1 GTSNPN and CDR2 SVGIG (reference sequence). V shed 2 bases, J shed 3 bases, and the junction held 1 base outside the gene matches. This CDR3 region has 14 residues. CDR3 protein: CAWSWTSGSYEQYF. The CDR3 DNA sequence: TGTGCCTGGAGTTGGACTAGCGGGAGCTACGAGCAGTACTTC.

V usage is TRBV2 and J usage is TRBJ1-5; the D gene is possibly TRBD1 (6 bases). Germline lookup yields CDR1 SNHLY and CDR2 FYNNEI. The CDR3 contains 16 residues. With 6 bases removed from V and 2 bases from J, the gap between germline ends came to 17 bases. CDR3 loop: CASRATGNSGNQPQHF. The CDR3 DNA reads TGTGCCAGCAGAGCTACAGGGAACTCCGGCAATCAGCCCCAGCATTTT.